Shown below are 12 T cell receptor beta chains from a single sample sequenced in a study of PD-L1 blockade in urothelial cancer. Sequencing was performed with immunoSEQ multiplex PCR; in TCRdb, only in-frame clones are kept and a portion is missing. The data show some 90,000 clones, 70% to 90% seen once. As to time point: pretreatment peripheral blood. The source was PBMCs, collected around atezolizumab (anti-PD-L1) treatment. Receptors were obtained from a woman older than 75 with urothelial cancer.

Only one count was recorded for this clone. This sequence joins TRBV5-1 and TRBJ1-4; tentative D call: TRBD1 (5 bases). Germline CDR1 reads SGHRS; CDR2 reads YFSETQ. V lost 0 bases, J lost 13 bases, and 13 bases lay in between. The CDR3 runs to 13 residues. CDR3 nucleotide sequence: TGCGCCAGCAGCTTGGCAGTCGGGGGGGGACTGTTTTTT. Its protein product is CASSLAVGGGLFF.

The chain joins TRBV28 to TRBJ2-1, with D possibly TRBD2 on 6 matching bases. Germline CDR1 and CDR2: MDHEN and SYDVKM. Trimming left V 5 bases short and J 12 bases short, with 14 bases between. CDR3 length equals 12 residues. The CDR3 DNA reads TGTGCCAGCAGTGCTACGGGAGTGGGGCAGTTCTTC. Translating gives CASSATGVGQFF.

The CDR3 spells CASTPGGGSNEKLFF. The CDR3 DNA reads TGTGCCAGTACCCCAGGAGGTGGGAGTAATGAAAAACTGTTTTTT. The chain employs TRBV19 and TRBJ1-4; D not certain. Between the trimmed V and J ends, which lost 7 bases and 4 bases, there was a span of 16 bases. CDR1 and CDR2 from the germline V gene are LNHDA and SQIVND (reference sequence). This CDR3 contains 15 residues.

This sequence joins TRBV29-1 and TRBJ1-1, with TRBD1 as a possible D gene (5 bases). The V end was cut by 7 bases, the J end by 6 bases, with 12 bases between. Germline V gene data show CDR1 as SQVTM and CDR2 as ANQGSEA. CDR3 size: 11 residues. The CDR3 spells CSESRGAEAFF. The DNA of the CDR3 is TGCAGCGAAAGTCGGGGGGCTGAAGCTTTCTTT.

The chain joins TRBV6-5 to TRBJ2-7; D might be TRBD1 (5 bases). This CDR3 contains 16 residues. The germline V gene encodes CDR1 MNHEY and CDR2 SVGAGI. The V end was cut by 0 bases, the J end by 4 bases, with 16 bases between. This chain's CDR3 is CASSYSLGSTGYEQYF. CDR3 sequence (DNA): TGTGCCAGCAGTTACTCTCTAGGGTCCACAGGATACGAGCAGTACTTC.

CDR3 region: CASSAGQGARGEQYF. DNA of the CDR3: TGCGCCAGCAGCGCCGGACAGGGGGCCAGGGGAGAGCAGTACTTC. The chain joins TRBV5-1 to TRBJ2-7; 11 bases fit TRBD1. Germline V gives CDR1 SGHRS, CDR2 YFSETQ. The CDR3 extends over 15 amino acids. With 4 bases clipped from V and 7 bases from J, the junction kept 10 bases outside the gene matches.

The V and J genes are TRBV14 and TRBJ2-7, with TRBD2 matching 8 bases. The CDR3 sequence is 18 residues long. After removal of 0 bases from V and 4 bases from J, the junction contained 14 bases not matched to a gene. Germline values: CDR1 SGHDN, CDR2 FVKESK. The CDR3 here is CASSQDLRAGAPRYEQYF. In DNA form, the CDR3 reads TGTGCCAGCAGCCAAGATCTACGAGCGGGAGCCCCCAGGTACGAGCAGTACTTC. Variable domain in full (rest from reference TRBV14 and TRBJ2-7): EAGVTQFPSHSVIEKGQTVTLRCDPISGHDNLYWYRRVMGKEIKFLLHFVKESKQDESGMPNNRFLAERTGGTYSTLKVQPAELEDSGVYFCASSQDLRAGAPRYEQYFGPGTRLTVT.

In DNA, the CDR3 is TGTGCCAGCAGCCCCGGACAGGGGTATTACGAGCAGTACTTC. Its protein is CASSPGQGYYEQYF. V gene TRBV5-4 combines with J gene TRBJ2-7, with 9 nucleotides matching TRBD1. Unmatched junction bases numbered 6, after V lost 4 bases and J lost 4 bases. Germline V CDR1 and CDR2: SGHNT, YYREEE (reference sequence). The CDR3 runs 14 residues.

This chain joins TRBV11-1 and TRBJ2-1; possible D gene TRBD1, 5 bases. V lost 2 bases and J lost 10, with 21 bases in between. Germline V CDR1 and CDR2: SGHAT, FQDESV (reference sequence). This CDR3 has 16 residues. The CDR3 reads CASSLMGRAAPREQFF. As DNA, the CDR3 is TGTGCCAGCAGCTTAATGGGCAGGGCAGCCCCCCGGGAGCAGTTCTTC.

J is TRBJ2-1 and V is TRBV9; TRBD2 matches at 9 bases. The CDR3 is 15 amino acids. CDR1 SGDLS and CDR2 YYNGEE come from the germline V gene. With V trimmed by 1 base and J by 5 bases, 4 bases remained unmatched. The CDR3 DNA is TGTGCCAGCAGCGTAACCGGGACTAGCCACAATGAGCAGTTCTTC. Translating it yields CASSVTGTSHNEQFF.

The V gene is TRBV6-1, the J gene TRBJ2-2; D is uncertain. The ends were cut back, 1 base at V and 2 bases at J, with 8 bases in the middle. The CDR3 spans 15 residues. The germline gives CDR1 MNHNS, CDR2 SASEGT. This chain's CDR3 is CASSEGLSNTGELFF. CDR3 coding DNA: TGTGCCAGCAGTGAAGGACTTTCTAACACCGGGGAGCTGTTTTTT.

The V and J genes are TRBV9 and TRBJ2-2; 8 nucleotides agree with TRBD2. CDR1 and CDR2 from the germline V gene are SGDLS and YYNGEE. The CDR3 totals 15 residues. V gave up 4 bases and J gave up 6 bases; unmatched junction bases: 8. The chain's CDR3 is CASSPGTRSAGELFF. CDR3 nucleotides: TGTGCCAGCAGCCCAGGGACTAGATCGGCCGGGGAGCTGTTTTTT.